The 8 T cell receptor beta chains below all came from one sample that was sequenced in a study of T cells after yellow fever vaccination. One entry per CDR3 protein, called by TCRdb with MiXCR from the 5' RACE reads. The sample yields about 340,000 distinct CDR3 sequences, 3.5% to 4.5% seen once. Sample: PBMCs, taken 5 days after the yellow fever booster vaccination. These receptors came from a man in his late teens or twenties who received the YFV17D yellow fever vaccine.

V is TRBV5-1 and J is TRBJ2-5, with TRBD2 matching over 10 bases. The germline gives CDR1 SGHRS, CDR2 YFSETQ. CDR3 length equals 14 residues. V lost 5 bases, J lost 4 bases, and 5 bases stayed unmatched. The CDR3 region is CASRTAGGAETQYF. CDR3 in DNA: TGCGCCAGCAGAACAGCGGGGGGGGCAGAGACCCAGTACTTC.

This clonotype has a handful of counts. Written as DNA, the CDR3 is TGTGCCAGCAGTTACTCAGGCGGGGGGGCAGATGGGGCCAACGTCCTGACTTTC. The encoded protein is CASSYSGGGADGANVLTF. The chain uses TRBV6-5 and TRBJ2-6; 9 nucleotides match TRBD2. The CDR3 is 18 residues long. Per the germline V gene, CDR1 is MNHEY and CDR2 is SVGAGI. V lost 0 bases and J lost 3; bases outside the gene matches: 6.

The chain links TRBV3-1 to TRBJ2-3; D unclear. The CDR3 covers 13 residues. The V and J ends lost 3 bases and 1 base respectively, with 5 bases between them. Germline V gene lookup returns CDR1 LGHDT and CDR2 YNNKEL (reference sequence). CDR3 protein: CASSHMGTDTQYF. The DNA of the CDR3 is TGTGCCAGCAGCCATATGGGCACAGATACGCAGTATTTT.

This clonotype was observed at least ten times. The chain carries TRBV7-2 and TRBJ1-5; tentatively, D is TRBD1 (5 bases). This CDR3 region has 15 residues. The V end lost 2 bases, the J end lost 4 bases, and 12 bases lay between the germline ends. Germline lookup yields CDR1 SGHTA and CDR2 FQGNSA. As DNA, the CDR3 is TGTGCCAGCAGCTTAAGGACGGGGCTAAATCAGCCCCAGCATTTT. Translation gives CASSLRTGLNQPQHF.

The rearrangement links TRBV19 to TRBJ1-5; possibly TRBD1 for D (6 bases). The CDR3 consists of 18 residues. V lost 0 bases and J 2 bases, leaving 17 bases between the germline ends. CDR1 is LNHDA, CDR2 SQIVND, per germline (reference sequence). The CDR3 coding sequence is TGTGCCAGTAGTATAGATCCGGCAGGGGCTAGCGGCAATCAGCCCCAGCATTTT. Its protein product is CASSIDPAGASGNQPQHF.

This clonotype turned up a few times. The rearrangement uses TRBV5-1 and TRBJ2-3; D possibly matches TRBD1 or TRBD2 (7 bases each). Trimming left V 4 bases short and J 2 bases short, with 17 bases between. Germline assignment: CDR1 SGHRS and CDR2 YFSETQ. The CDR3 has 16 amino acids. The CDR3 DNA is TGCGCCAGCAGCCTTCTGGGGGAGGGGGCCACAGATACGCAGTATTTT. Translation gives CASSLLGEGATDTQYF.

This chain connects TRBV20-1 to TRBJ2-5, with TRBD1 identical over 7 bases. Trimming took 2 bases from V and 9 from J; bases not matched to a gene: 9. Germline V gene lookup returns CDR1 DFQATT and CDR2 SNEGSKA (reference sequence). CDR3 length equals 13 residues. This CDR3 reads CSARKGAPRAQYF. In DNA form, the CDR3 reads TGCAGTGCTAGAAAGGGGGCTCCCCGGGCCCAGTACTTC.

There are a few counts of this clonotype. This sequence joins TRBV28 and TRBJ1-1; unclear D gene. The CDR3 is made up of 13 amino acids. CDR1 and CDR2 from the germline V gene are MDHEN and SYDVKM. The V end lost 2 bases, the J end lost 4 bases, and 8 bases lay between the germline ends. CDR3 in amino acids: CASSLQAGTEAFF. DNA for the CDR3: TGTGCCAGCAGTTTACAAGCTGGCACTGAAGCTTTCTTT. The full variable domain, its missing parts supplied by reference TRBV28 and TRBJ1-1, is DVKVTQSSRYLVKRTGEKVFLECVQDMDHENMFWYRQDPGLGLRLIYFSYDVKMKEKGDIPEGYSVSREKKERFSLILESASTNQTSMYLCASSLQAGTEAFFGQGTRLTVV.